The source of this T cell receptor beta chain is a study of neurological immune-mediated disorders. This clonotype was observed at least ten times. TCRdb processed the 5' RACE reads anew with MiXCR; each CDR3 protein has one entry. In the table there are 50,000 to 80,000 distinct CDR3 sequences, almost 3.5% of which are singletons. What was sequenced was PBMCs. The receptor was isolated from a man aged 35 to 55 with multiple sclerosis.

Here the CDR3 reads CASSSESGSATGELFF. The CDR3 nucleotides are TGCGCCAGCAGCTCGGAATCGGGGTCGGCCACCGGGGAGCTGTTTTTT. The chain has TRBV5-1 and TRBJ2-2; TRBD2 might be the D (5 bases). V lost 3 bases, J lost 4 bases, and 16 bases lay in between. Germline-derived CDR1 and CDR2 are SGHRS and YFSETQ. There are 16 residues in the CDR3.